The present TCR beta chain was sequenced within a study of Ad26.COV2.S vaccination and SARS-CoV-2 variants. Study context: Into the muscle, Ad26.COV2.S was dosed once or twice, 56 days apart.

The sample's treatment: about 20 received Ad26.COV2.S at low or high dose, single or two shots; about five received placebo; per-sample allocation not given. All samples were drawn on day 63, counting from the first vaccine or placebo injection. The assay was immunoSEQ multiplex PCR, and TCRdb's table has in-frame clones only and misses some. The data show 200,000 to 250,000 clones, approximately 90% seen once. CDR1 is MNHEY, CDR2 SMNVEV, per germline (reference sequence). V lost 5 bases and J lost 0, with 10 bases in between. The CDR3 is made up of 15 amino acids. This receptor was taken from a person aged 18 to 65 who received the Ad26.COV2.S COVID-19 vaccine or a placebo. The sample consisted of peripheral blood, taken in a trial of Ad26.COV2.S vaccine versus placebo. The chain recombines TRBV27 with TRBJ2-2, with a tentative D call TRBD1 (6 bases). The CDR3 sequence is CASSRYRANTGELFF. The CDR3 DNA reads TGTGCCAGCAGTAGATACAGGGCGAACACCGGGGAGCTGTTTTTT.